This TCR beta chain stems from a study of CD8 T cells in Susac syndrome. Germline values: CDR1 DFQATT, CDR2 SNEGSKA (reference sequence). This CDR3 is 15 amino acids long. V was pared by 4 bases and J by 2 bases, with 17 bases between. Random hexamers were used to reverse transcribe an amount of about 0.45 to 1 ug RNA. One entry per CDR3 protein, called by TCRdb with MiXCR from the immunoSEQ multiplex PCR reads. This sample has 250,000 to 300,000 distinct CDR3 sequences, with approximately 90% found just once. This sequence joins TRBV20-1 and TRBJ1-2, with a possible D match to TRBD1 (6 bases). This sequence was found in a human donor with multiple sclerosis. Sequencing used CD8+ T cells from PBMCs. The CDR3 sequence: CSANPWDILNYGYTF. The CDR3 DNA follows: TGCAGTGCTAATCCTTGGGACATCCTGAACTATGGCTACACCTTC.